Listed below are T cell receptor beta chains from one sample, sequenced in a study of cytomegalovirus exposure and HLA in healthy donors. Produced via immunoSEQ multiplex PCR; TCRdb's table is partial and in-frame only. The sample yields 130,000 or so clones, about 76% seen once. The material sequenced was PBMCs. These receptors all stem from a man aged 35-49 years in good health and CMV-seropositive. Both conserved end residues are part of each CDR3. D genes are given only for firm matches. Size values are once, few and many counts, or a class for expanded clones, and some rows have none.

V: TRBV15
D: NA
size: few
J: TRBJ2-2
CDR3: CATSRERTNTGELFF
DNA: TGTGCCACCAGCAGAGAGCGGACGAACACCGGGGAGCTGTTTTTT

V: TRBV7-8
D: NA
size: NA
J: TRBJ1-2
CDR3: CASSTRTDNYGYTF
DNA: TGTGCCAGCAGCACTAGGACAGATAACTATGGCTACACCTTC

V: TRBV27
D: NA
size: NA
J: TRBJ1-1
CDR3: CASSPPRSGNTEAFF
DNA: TGTGCCAGCAGTCCCCCCCGATCGGGGAACACTGAAGCTTTCTTT

V: TRBV27
D: NA
size: NA
J: TRBJ2-3
CDR3: CASSWQGFGTDTQYF
DNA: TGTGCCAGCAGTTGGCAGGGCTTTGGCACAGATACGCAGTATTTT

V: TRBV6-5
D: NA
size: NA
J: TRBJ2-1
CDR3: CASSSLVSYNEQFF
DNA: TGTGCCAGCAGTTCACTAGTCTCCTACAATGAGCAGTTCTTC

V: TRBV11-2
D: TRBD1
size: NA
J: TRBJ2-7
CDR3: CASSYDRGAYEQYF
DNA: TGTGCCAGCAGCTACGACAGGGGCGCCTACGAGCAGTACTTC

V: TRBV7-8
D: NA
size: NA
J: TRBJ1-2
CDR3: CASSLSAANYGYTF
DNA: TGTGCCAGCAGCTTAAGTGCGGCAAACTATGGCTACACCTTC

V: TRBV11-2
D: TRBD2
size: NA
J: TRBJ2-1
CDR3: CASSSRGLAGTYNEQFF
DNA: TGTGCCAGCAGCTCTCGCGGGCTAGCGGGGACTTACAATGAGCAGTTCTTC

V: TRBV9
D: NA
size: NA
J: TRBJ2-6
CDR3: CASSVGYSGANVLTF
DNA: TGTGCCAGCAGCGTAGGCTATTCTGGGGCCAACGTCCTGACTTTC

V: TRBV28
D: TRBD1
size: NA
J: TRBJ1-5
CDR3: CASSSTRGNQPQHF
DNA: TGTGCCAGCAGTTCCACCAGGGGGAATCAGCCCCAGCATTTT

V: TRBV30
D: TRBD1
size: NA
J: TRBJ2-3
CDR3: CAWRSDREADTQYF
DNA: TGTGCCTGGAGGTCGGACAGGGAAGCAGATACGCAGTATTTT

V: TRBV28
D: NA
size: few
J: TRBJ1-5
CDR3: CASSHGLRVRGNQPQHF
DNA: TGTGCCAGCAGCCACGGATTGAGGGTAAGAGGCAATCAGCCCCAGCATTTT

V: TRBV5-6
D: NA
size: NA
J: TRBJ2-7
CDR3: CASSSWADISYEQYF
DNA: TGTGCCAGCAGCTCCTGGGCAGACATCTCCTACGAGCAGTACTTC

V: TRBV27
D: NA
size: NA
J: TRBJ1-2
CDR3: CASSLGGTYGYTF
DNA: TGTGCCAGCAGTCTGGGGGGGACCTATGGCTACACCTTC

V: TRBV27
D: NA
size: once
J: TRBJ2-3
CDR3: CASSSYTDTQYF
DNA: TGTGCCAGCAGTTCGTACACAGATACGCAGTATTTT

V: TRBV29-1
D: TRBD1
size: NA
J: TRBJ2-7
CDR3: CSVKGQYSYEQYF
DNA: TGCAGCGTTAAGGGACAGTACTCCTACGAGCAGTACTTC

V: TRBV6-1
D: NA
size: NA
J: TRBJ2-4
CDR3: CASSEAGGKNIQYF
DNA: TGTGCCAGCAGTGAGGCAGGGGGGAAAAACATTCAGTACTTC

V: TRBV2
D: NA
size: NA
J: TRBJ2-1
CDR3: CASSAYYNEQFF
DNA: TGTGCCAGCAGTGCCTATTACAATGAGCAGTTCTTC

V: TRBV28
D: TRBD1
size: NA
J: TRBJ1-5
CDR3: CASSRDRGSNQPQHF
DNA: TGTGCCAGCAGCCGCGACAGGGGTAGCAATCAGCCCCAGCATTTT

V: TRBV9
D: NA
size: NA
J: TRBJ1-1
CDR3: CASSVAAARGNTEAFF
DNA: TGTGCCAGCAGCGTAGCGGCAGCGAGAGGGAACACTGAAGCTTTCTTT

V: TRBV19
D: TRBD2
size: NA
J: TRBJ2-5
CDR3: CASSPGLAGETQYF
DNA: TGTGCCAGTAGTCCGGGACTAGCGGGAGAGACCCAGTACTTC

V: TRBV6-5
D: TRBD1
size: few
J: TRBJ1-1
CDR3: CASSKTGATEAFF
DNA: TGTGCCAGCAGTAAGACAGGGGCCACTGAAGCTTTCTTT

V: TRBV5-1
D: NA
size: NA
J: TRBJ2-3
CDR3: CASSLAWGEGTDTQYF
DNA: TGCGCCAGCAGCTTGGCCTGGGGGGAAGGCACAGATACGCAGTATTTT

V: TRBV7-9
D: TRBD2
size: few
J: TRBJ2-7
CDR3: CASSSGGGPGQQYF
DNA: TGTGCCAGCAGCTCGGGGGGGGGACCGGGCCAGCAGTACTTC

V: TRBV18
D: TRBD1
size: few
J: TRBJ2-1
CDR3: CASSSGGGTNEQFF
DNA: TGTGCCAGCTCGTCAGGGGGTGGTACAAATGAGCAGTTCTTC